Listed below are T cell receptor beta chains from one sample, sequenced in a study of glioma-infiltrating T cells after dendritic cell vaccination. Some clones are missing from TCRdb's copy, which holds only in-frame ones; the method was immunoSEQ multiplex PCR. Of tens of thousands of clones in the sample, around 79% were seen once. The sample consisted of blood, taken before dendritic cell vaccination. The source is a human donor with glioblastoma. CDR3s include the opening cysteine and the closing phenylalanine or tryptophan. A D gene is named only where the DNA matches it firmly. Not every row has a clone size; where given, it reads once, few, many or a size class.

j_call,clone_size,d_call,v_call,cdr3_aa,cdr3_nt
TRBJ1-5,once,TRBD1,TRBV2,CASSSAGGEGNQPQHF,TGTGCCAGCAGTTCGGCAGGGGGCGAAGGCAATCAGCCCCAGCATTTT
TRBJ2-7,NA,TRBD1,TRBV6-5,CASSYGPGGTYEQYF,TGTGCCAGCAGTTACGGGCCAGGGGGAACCTACGAGCAGTACTTC
TRBJ2-1,NA,TRBD2,TRBV7-2,CASSLGLPSGRGYEQFF,TGTGCCAGCAGCTTAGGGCTTCCTAGCGGGAGGGGTTATGAGCAGTTCTTC
TRBJ1-4,NA,NA,TRBV13,CASSTWGQGNEKLFF,TGTGCCAGCAGCACTTGGGGACAAGGGAACGAAAAACTGTTTTTT
TRBJ1-3,NA,NA,TRBV9,CASSVAPGNTIYF,TGTGCCAGCAGCGTAGCTCCGGGAAACACCATATATTTT
TRBJ1-5,NA,NA,TRBV2,CASRPPGGYQPQHF,TGTGCCAGCAGACCCCCGGGAGGGTATCAGCCCCAGCATTTT
TRBJ1-5,NA,TRBD1,TRBV6-5,CASSPGQGYQPQHF,TGTGCCAGCAGTCCGGGACAGGGGTATCAGCCCCAGCATTTT
TRBJ2-2,NA,TRBD1,TRBV6-1,CASRDRGTGELFF,TGTGCCAGCAGAGACAGGGGCACCGGGGAGCTGTTTTTT
TRBJ2-5,NA,TRBD2,TRBV14,CASSQDWRTSGSMEETQYF,TGTGCCAGCAGCCAAGATTGGAGGACTAGCGGGAGCATGGAAGAGACCCAGTACTTC
TRBJ2-7,few,TRBD2,TRBV7-2,CASSYIVGLAGSRSYEQYF,TGTGCCAGCAGCTACATCGTTGGACTAGCGGGATCAAGATCCTACGAGCAGTACTTC
TRBJ1-4,NA,NA,TRBV7-2,CASSLGRGNEKLFF,TGTGCCAGCAGCTTAGGCAGGGGAAATGAAAAACTGTTTTTT
TRBJ2-1,NA,TRBD2,TRBV10-3,CAISESLGTSGRGMEQFF,TGTGCCATCAGTGAGTCGCTAGGGACTAGCGGGAGGGGCATGGAGCAGTTCTTC
TRBJ2-7,NA,TRBD1,TRBV6-5,CASSFGTGAEQYF,TGTGCCAGCAGTTTCGGAACAGGGGCCGAGCAGTACTTC
TRBJ1-2,NA,NA,TRBV27,CASSLFQGVGHGYTF,TGTGCCAGCAGTTTATTTCAGGGTGTGGGTCATGGCTACACCTTC
TRBJ1-2,NA,NA,TRBV4-2,CASSQEPRRGHGYTF,TGTGCCAGCAGCCAAGAACCCAGGCGGGGCCATGGCTACACCTTC
TRBJ2-1,NA,TRBD2,TRBV6-1,CASREAGGSSYNEQFF,TGTGCCAGCAGGGAAGCGGGAGGGAGCTCCTACAATGAGCAGTTCTTC
TRBJ2-3,NA,NA,TRBV18,CASSPDGVSTDTQYF,TGTGCCAGCTCACCAGACGGGGTTAGCACAGATACGCAGTATTTT
TRBJ2-7,NA,NA,TRBV10-3,CATAGNTGDVYEQYF,TGTGCCACCGCGGGGAATACGGGAGATGTCTACGAGCAGTACTTC
TRBJ2-2,NA,NA,TRBV7-6,CASSPGTSVNTGELFF,TGTGCCAGCAGCCCCGGGACATCCGTGAACACCGGGGAGCTGTTTTTT
TRBJ2-7,few,NA,TRBV10-3,CASSEYAGPSYEQYF,TGCGCCAGCAGTGAGTACGCGGGACCCTCCTACGAGCAGTACTTC
TRBJ2-5,NA,NA,TRBV6-5,CAVGSAPIQQYF,TGTGCCGTTGGTAGCGCTCCTATTCAGCAGTACTTC
TRBJ1-4,NA,NA,TRBV5-4,CASGPGTNEKLFF,TGTGCCAGCGGGCCAGGAACAAATGAAAAACTGTTTTTT
TRBJ1-2,NA,NA,TRBV11-1,CASSLSDRKSGYTF,TGTGCCAGCAGCTTATCTGACAGAAAAAGTGGCTACACCTTC
TRBJ2-6,NA,TRBD2,TRBV30,CAWGGGAGANVLTF,TGTGCCTGGGGGGGAGGGGCTGGGGCCAACGTCCTGACTTTC
TRBJ2-5,NA,TRBD1,TRBV6-1,CASSVQGSETQYF,TGTGCCAGCAGTGTACAGGGGTCAGAGACCCAGTACTTC
TRBJ2-3,NA,NA,TRBV10-3,CAIGGAGTSTDTQYF,TGTGCCATCGGGGGCGCGGGTACTAGCACAGATACGCAGTATTTT
TRBJ2-7,NA,NA,TRBV5-4,CASSLAGSYEQYF,TGTGCCAGCAGCTTAGCGGGCTCCTACGAGCAGTACTTC
TRBJ1-2,NA,NA,TRBV5-4,CASSLGGFGYGYTF,TGTGCCAGCAGCTTGGGAGGGTTCGGCTATGGCTACACCTTC
TRBJ2-1,NA,TRBD2,TRBV5-1,CASSLELAGRNEQFF,TGCGCCAGCAGCTTGGAGTTAGCGGGCCGCAATGAGCAGTTCTTC
TRBJ1-2,NA,NA,TRBV2,CASSDSYGYTF,TGTGCCAGCAGTGACTCCTATGGCTACACCTTC